This T cell receptor (beta chain) was captured by sequencing in a study of long-term antiretroviral therapy in people with HIV. CDR1 is SGHRS and CDR2 is YFSETQ in the germline V gene. The CDR3 totals 12 residues. Trimming cost V 5 bases and J 7 bases, with 13 bases left between them. Survey-level resolution applied to immunoSEQ assay v3.0. Sequencing had a target that covered roughly 40,000-50,000 T-cell genomes per sample. Method: immunoSEQ multiplex PCR; TCRdb's copy keeps in-frame clones and lacks some. The sample holds 20,000 to 25,000 clones; around 81% are singletons and the top ten take approximately 7.7%.

The V call is TRBV5-1, the J call TRBJ2-7; TRBD1 might be the D (5 bases). The receptor comes from a young man with HIV. The source material was unsorted PBMCs, sampled 1.5 years after starting antiretroviral therapy. CDR3 residues: CASSIGAKEQYF. CDR3 DNA: TGCGCCAGCAGTATAGGGGCTAAAGAGCAGTACTTC.